These T cell receptor beta chains were read from a single sample in a study of control samples from healthy donors and cancer patients. Sequencing used immunoSEQ multiplex PCR; TCRdb keeps in-frame clones, though not all of them. Among 100,000 to 120,000 clones listed, about 80% were seen once. The sequencing input was blood. All receptors come from a woman between 50 and 59 years old in good health. Both conserved end residues are part of each CDR3. Each record gives: CDR3 DNA, CDR3 protein, D gene, J gene, V gene, clone size. D genes are given only for firm matches. Some rows have no size entry. The others give once, few or many, or a class for an expanded clone.

TGTGCCAGCAGTTACTGGGGGAGCGATGGCTACACCTTC | CASSYWGSDGYTF | NA | TRBJ1-2 | TRBV6-5 | NA
TGTGCCTCCGCGGCTAGCGGGAGACATCTTACGGGTGTCCAAGAGACCCAGTACTTC | CASAASGRHLTGVQETQYF | TRBD2 | TRBJ2-5 | TRBV30 | NA
TGTGCCACCAGTGATTCCGGGACAGGGGCCTACAATGAGCAGTTCTTC | CATSDSGTGAYNEQFF | TRBD1 | TRBJ2-1 | TRBV24-1 | few
TGTGCCAGCAGCCTCGGAGCGGGGGGTAACACCGGGGAGCTGTTTTTT | CASSLGAGGNTGELFF | TRBD2 | TRBJ2-2 | TRBV7-6 | NA
TGTGCCAGCAGTTTGGTGGCTAGCGGAGCTCTAGCCAAAAACATTCAGTACTTC | CASSLVASGALAKNIQYF | TRBD2 | TRBJ2-4 | TRBV27 | NA
TGTGCCAGCAGTGAAAGGCAGGTGGGGTTATATGGCTACACCTTC | CASSERQVGLYGYTF | NA | TRBJ1-2 | TRBV2 | NA
TGTGCCAGCAGGACGGGAGGTCGTAAAACCGGGGAGCTGTTTTTT | CASRTGGRKTGELFF | TRBD2 | TRBJ2-2 | TRBV7-9 | NA
TGCGCCAGCAGCCCGGGGAGAGAGACTAGCACAGATACGCAGTATTTT | CASSPGRETSTDTQYF | NA | TRBJ2-3 | TRBV5-1 | NA
TGTGCCAGCAATCTAGCAGAGACCCAGTACTTC | CASNLAETQYF | NA | TRBJ2-5 | TRBV2 | NA
TGTGCCAGCAGCTTATCACCCCCGCGGACCTACTCCTACAATGAGCAGTTCTTC | CASSLSPPRTYSYNEQFF | NA | TRBJ2-1 | TRBV7-6 | NA
TGTGCCTGGAGTACACGAATCAGGGGGACGGCTGAAGCTTTCTTT | CAWSTRIRGTAEAFF | TRBD1 | TRBJ1-1 | TRBV30 | NA
TGTGCCAGCAGCTTAACCGCGAGAACACCGGGGACAAATTTACTTAGCACAGATACGCAGTATTTT | CASSLTARTPGTNLLSTDTQYF | NA | TRBJ2-3 | TRBV7-3 | NA
TGTGCCAGCAGCTCAACTAGCGGGAGGCTGGATGAGCAGTTCTTC | CASSSTSGRLDEQFF | TRBD2 | TRBJ2-1 | TRBV4-2 | NA
TGTGCCAGCAGCGTAGGAGGGAGTGAGACCCAGTACTTC | CASSVGGSETQYF | NA | TRBJ2-5 | TRBV9 | NA
TGTGCCATCAGTGGCGGCAATCAGCCCCAGCATTTT | CAISGGNQPQHF | NA | TRBJ1-5 | TRBV10-3 | NA
TGTGCCAGCAGCTTTATTGACAGGCAAAATTCACCCCTCCACTTT | CASSFIDRQNSPLHF | NA | TRBJ1-6 | TRBV5-8 | once
TGCGCCAGCAGCCGATACCGAGGGACTACGGAGACCCAGTACTTC | CASSRYRGTTETQYF | TRBD2 | TRBJ2-5 | TRBV4-1 | few
TGTGCCAGCAGCTTTTTCGGGGGGACGGCTGGCTACACCTTC | CASSFFGGTAGYTF | NA | TRBJ1-2 | TRBV7-2 | NA
TGTGCCAGCAGTTCTACAGGACTTAGGAAGTTCTTC | CASSSTGLRKFF | NA | TRBJ2-1 | TRBV27 | NA
TGTGCCACCAGTGATTTATCGGGGGGAGCTTTCTTT | CATSDLSGGAFF | NA | TRBJ1-1 | TRBV24-1 | NA
TGTGCCAGTAGCAAAGTCGGGACAGGAGAATATCAGCCCCAGCATTTT | CASSKVGTGEYQPQHF | TRBD1 | TRBJ1-5 | TRBV19 | NA
TGTGCCAGCAGTCCGCGACAGGGATATAGCAATCAGCCCCAGCATTTT | CASSPRQGYSNQPQHF | TRBD1 | TRBJ1-5 | TRBV27 | NA
TGCAGCGTTGGGGGGGGGAACACTGAAGCTTTCTTT | CSVGGGNTEAFF | NA | TRBJ1-1 | TRBV29-1 | once
TGTGCCAGCAGTGGGACAGGGGAGGCCAAAAACATTCAGTACTTC | CASSGTGEAKNIQYF | TRBD1 | TRBJ2-4 | TRBV6-4 | NA
TGTGCCAGTAGTTTATGGACTAGCGGGAGGGGAACGCAAGATACGCAGTATTTT | CASSLWTSGRGTQDTQYF | TRBD2 | TRBJ2-3 | TRBV19 | NA
TGTGCCAGCTCTCAAGACACAACGAGAGGCAATCAGCCCCAGCATTTT | CASSQDTTRGNQPQHF | NA | TRBJ1-5 | TRBV18 | NA